Included here is one TCR beta chain sequence, with context. What it recognizes is unknown. The data derive from a study of vaccination effects on CD4 cells after COVID-19. Germline CDR1 reads SGHRS; CDR2 reads YFSETQ. The CDR3 consists of 18 residues. Trimming cost V 4 bases and J 0 bases; bases outside gene matches: 8. Having been cultured for under twelve days, the cells underwent CD4+ T cell isolation. Each participant received a vaccine that was either BNT162b2 or mRNA-1273, given as two doses. TCRdb's table, derived via immunoSEQ multiplex PCR, lists solely in-frame clones and lacks some. Of tens of thousands of clones in the sample, nearly 75% are singletons; the top ten hold about 2.3%.

The sequence was obtained from a human donor who received a COVID-19 vaccine. The gene calls are TRBV5-1 and TRBJ1-6, with 9 positions matching TRBD1. The sample was CD4+ T cells from PBMCs cultured without peptide, taken after COVID-19 vaccination. CDR3 coding DNA: TGCGCCAGCAGCCTGTGGGACAGGGAAAGCTCCTATAATTCACCCCTCCACTTT. Amino acid sequence: CASSLWDRESSYNSPLHF.